Following are 19 T cell receptor beta chains from one sample sequenced in a study of T cell clonality in common variable immunodeficiency. Whole-study findings and limits: Fewer deletions and N-nucleotide insertions were reportedly seen in common variable immunodeficiency TCR beta sequences.

Antigen specificity for these receptors is unknown. The protocol was immunoSEQ multiplex PCR, while the TCRdb copy is restricted to in-frame clones and leaves out a portion. The data show over 20,000 clones, none appearing only once, with less than 4% held by the ten largest. Sequenced input: peripheral blood mononuclear cells. The receptors here all came from a human donor with common variable immunodeficiency.

This clone was seen repeatedly, ten times or more. The CDR3 goes on 3 residues after the read ends, and that part is filled in from the germline J gene. The chain recombines TRBV4-1 with TRBJ2-5; D may match TRBD1 or TRBD2 (5 bases each). The CDR3 length is 15 residues. Trimming took 3 bases from V and 5 from J, leaving 16 bases between them. CDR1 is MGHRA, CDR2 YSYEKL, per germline. The CDR3 here is CASSQGRGARETQYF. Partial CDR3 DNA: TGCGCCAGCAGCCAGGGCCGAGGGGCTCGGGAGACC.

As to this clone: The CDR3 end lies 3 residues beyond the end of the read and is filled in from the germline J gene. The chain uses TRBV5-1 and TRBJ2-5, with TRBD2 identical over 12 bases. V trimming: 4 bases; J trimming: 0 bases; junction bases outside the gene matches: 10. Germline CDR1 is SGHRS and CDR2 is YFSETQ. This CDR3 contains 18 residues. Here the CDR3 reads CASSTGLAGRPNQETQYF. The sequenced part of the CDR3 DNA is TGCGCCAGCAGCACCGGACTAGCGGGAAGGCCCAACCAAGAGACC.

The CDR3 here is CASRKTGPNTEAFF. The CDR3 bases that were read are TGTGCCAGTAGAAAGACAGGGCCAAACACTGAA. The chain is built from TRBV19 and TRBJ1-1, with TRBD1 matching over 7 bases. Sequencing ends 3 residues short of the CDR3 end; the germline J gene provides the rest. V lost 6 bases to trimming and J lost 2 bases; unmatched junction nucleotides: 6. The germline gives CDR1 LNHDA, CDR2 SQIVND (reference sequence). CDR3 length equals 14 residues.

This clone was recorded a few times. The read gets to within 3 residues of the CDR3 end, and the germline J gene fills in the rest. The rearrangement uses TRBV29-1 and TRBJ2-5; 7 positions match TRBD2. This CDR3 has 14 residues. CDR1 is SQVTM and CDR2 is ANQGSEA in the germline V gene. With 2 bases clipped from V and 5 bases from J, the junction kept 8 bases outside the gene matches. CDR3 residues: CSVEFAGDMETQYF. The part of the CDR3 DNA that was read is TGCAGCGTTGAATTTGCGGGAGATATGGAGACC.

This clone was recorded at least ten times. With the read ending 3 residues before the CDR3 end, the germline J gene is used to fill in that end. V gene TRBV18 combines with J gene TRBJ1-1; perhaps TRBD1 as D (6 bases). V was pared by 6 bases and J by 1 base, with 12 bases between. This CDR3 has 14 residues. Germline values: CDR1 KGHSH, CDR2 LQKENI. CDR3 DNA, as far as it was read: TGTGCCAGCTCCCCGGGACACAAGAACACTGAA. The encoded protein is CASSPGHKNTE. The full-length CDR3 reads as CASSPGHKNTEAFF.

As for this clone: The read falls 3 residues short of the CDR3 end, and the missing part is taken from the germline J gene. This sequence joins TRBV7-3 and TRBJ2-1; 10 positions agree with TRBD2. V lost 1 base to trimming and J lost 4 bases; unmatched junction nucleotides: 13. CDR3 length: 19 amino acids. The germline gives CDR1 SGHTA, CDR2 FQGTGA. Incomplete CDR3 DNA: TGTGCCAGCAGCTTAAGCATCGGACTAGCGGTTGCCTCTTACAATGAG. Encoded protein: CASSLSIGLAVASYNE. The full CDR3 reads CASSLSIGLAVASYNEQFF.

There are many counts of this clone. The CDR3 is cut off 3 residues early in the read; its end comes from the germline J gene. This rearrangement joins TRBV20-1 to TRBJ2-5, with 12 bases lining up with TRBD1. The CDR3 extends over 16 amino acids. V lost 7 bases and J lost 5; bases outside the gene matches: 14. CDR1 and CDR2 (germline): DFQATT, SNEGSKA (reference sequence). Partial CDR3 DNA: TGCAGTGGGGGGACAGGGGGCCGCGGGAAGGGGGAGACC. Its translation: CSGGTGGRGKGET. Given in full, the CDR3 is CSGGTGGRGKGETQYF.

This clone was seen a few times. Read data end 3 residues before the CDR3 end; the end is taken from the germline J gene. The rearrangement links TRBV29-1 to TRBJ2-7; possibly TRBD1 for D (5 bases). V lost 5 bases and J lost 2, with 10 bases in between. CDR3 length: 12 amino acids. Germline V gene sequence: CDR1 SQVTM, CDR2 ANQGSEA. The covered CDR3 bases are TGCAGCGTTTCCGACAGTCCCTACGAG. Its translation: CSVSDSPYE. Given in full, the CDR3 is CSVSDSPYEQYF.

Points on this clone: The read gets to within 3 residues of the CDR3 end, and the germline J gene fills in the rest. The V and J genes are TRBV7-6 and TRBJ1-6; no reliable D call. The CDR3 is 16 residues long. V dropped 4 bases and J dropped 0 bases, with 10 bases sitting between them. From germline, CDR1 is SGHVS and CDR2 FNYEAQ. The chain's CDR3 is CASSSSTTSYNSPLHF. The sequenced part of the CDR3 DNA is TGTGCCAGCAGCTCATCAACTACCTCCTATAATTCACCC.

This clone has ten or more counts. CDR3 DNA, as far as it was read: TGTGCCAGCAGTCCCAGCCCCGGCGGTGGGGCCAACGTC. Translating gives CASSPSPGGGANV. The whole CDR3 sequence reads CASSPSPGGGANVLTF. The rearrangement links TRBV28 to TRBJ2-6; D gene uncertain. The read ends 3 residues early relative to the CDR3; the germline J gene fills the gap. This CDR3 is built from 16 residues. Trimming cost V 5 bases and J 3 bases, with 14 bases left between them. CDR1 and CDR2 (germline): MDHEN, SYDVKM.

Many counts were recorded for this clone. Other DNA sequences in the sample encode the same CDR3. Partial CDR3 DNA: TGTGCCAGCAGCTTACTAGCGGGAGGCGGGAATGAG. Translated, it gives CASSLLAGGGNE. The entire CDR3 sequence reads CASSLLAGGGNEQFF. The chain recombines TRBV11-3 with TRBJ2-1, with 11 bases that match TRBD2. Read coverage stops 3 residues before the CDR3 terminus; the germline J gene supplies the remainder. The length of the CDR3 is 15 residues. CDR1 and CDR2 (germline): SGHNT, YENEEA. Trimming at V came to 2 bases and at J to 7 bases, leaving 4 bases not matched to a gene.

Remarks on this clone: The read finishes 3 residues shy of the CDR3 end, and the germline J gene is used to complete it. This chain connects TRBV19 to TRBJ1-2; the match to TRBD1 covers 11 bases. The CDR3 runs 13 residues. The ends lost 3 bases at V and 7 bases at J; junction bases unmatched: 1. Germline CDR1 and CDR2: LNHDA and SQIVND (reference sequence). The CDR3 loop reads CASSIGQGAGYTF. The sequenced CDR3 bases are TGTGCCAGTAGTATCGGACAGGGGGCTGGC.

This clone showed up just a few times. Read data end 3 residues before the CDR3 end; the end is taken from the germline J gene. The V gene is TRBV19, the J gene TRBJ2-7; TRBD1 aligns across 8 bases. J was trimmed by 4 bases and V by 4 bases; bases with no gene match: 15. This CDR3 contains 17 residues. Per the germline V gene, CDR1 is LNHDA and CDR2 is SQIVND (reference sequence). The sequenced CDR3 bases are TGTGCCAGTAGTAAGTCGGTCAGGCAGGGGGCCTCTTACGAG. Translated: CASSKSVRQGASYE. The whole CDR3 protein is CASSKSVRQGASYEQYF.

There are a few counts of this clone. The covered CDR3 bases are TGTGCCAGCTCACCAGAAGCGGGAGACTACGAG. Its translation is CASSPEAGDYE. The CDR3 in full is CASSPEAGDYEQYF. The chain is built from TRBV18 and TRBJ2-7; the match to TRBD2 covers 8 bases. Read sequence stops 3 residues before the CDR3 end, and the germline J gene provides the missing end. The V gene end was trimmed by 2 bases and the J gene end by 3 bases; junction bases not matched to a gene: 3. Germline CDR1 KGHSH, CDR2 LQKENI. The CDR3 spans 14 residues.

The table lists this clone with a few counts. The sequenced CDR3 bases are TGTGCCAGCAGTGAGACAGGGGGCAATGAA. As protein: CASSETGGNE. The complete CDR3 sequence is CASSETGGNEAFF. The chain has TRBV6-1 and TRBJ1-1; 10 nucleotides line up with TRBD1. Coverage ceases 3 residues before the CDR3 finishes, and the germline J gene fills in the end. V was pared by 3 bases and J by 7 bases, with 2 bases of the junction left unmatched. CDR3 size: 13 residues. CDR1 MNHNS and CDR2 SASEGT come from the germline V gene.

This clone was recorded at least ten times. The read gets to within 3 residues of the CDR3 end, and the germline J gene fills in the rest. The chain carries TRBV20-1 and TRBJ2-5, with 7 bases lining up with TRBD1. In germline, CDR1 is DFQATT, CDR2 SNEGSKA (reference sequence). This CDR3 is 13 amino acids long. V lost 3 bases, J lost 2 bases, and 3 bases stayed unmatched. This chain's CDR3 is CSARRDSQETQYF. The CDR3 bases that were read are TGCAGTGCTAGGAGGGACAGTCAAGAGACC.

This clone was seen only a few times. Read data end 3 residues before the CDR3 end; the end is taken from the germline J gene. Other DNA sequences in this sample translate to the same CDR3. The V and J genes are TRBV18 and TRBJ1-4; 7 nucleotides match TRBD1. Germline CDR1 KGHSH, CDR2 LQKENI. The CDR3 consists of 13 residues. The junction had 5 bases not matched to a gene; V was cut back by 5 bases and J by 8 bases. The CDR3 loop reads CASSRTGGEKLFF. The sequenced CDR3 bases are TGTGCCAGCTCAAGGACAGGAGGGGAAAAA.

For this clone: The read terminates 3 residues before the CDR3 end, so the remaining end is supplied by the germline J gene. The rearrangement joins TRBV6-1 to TRBJ2-3; D is possibly TRBD2 (6 bases). Germline V gene sequence: CDR1 MNHNS, CDR2 SASEGT. The CDR3 is made up of 13 amino acids. V was pared by 4 bases and J by 4 bases, with 9 bases between. The covered CDR3 bases are TGTGCCAGCAGTGCCCGACTAGCAGATACG. It yields the protein CASSARLADT. The entire CDR3 protein is CASSARLADTQYF.

This clone was picked up many times. The CDR3 goes on 3 residues after the read ends, and that part is filled in from the germline J gene. The chain combines TRBV29-1 with TRBJ2-5, with 7 bases identical to TRBD2. V lost 4 bases, J lost 5 bases, and 7 bases stayed unmatched. Germline-derived CDR1 and CDR2 are SQVTM and ANQGSEA. There are 13 residues in the CDR3. Partial CDR3 DNA: TGCAGCGTTGGTACGGGAGCGGGGGAGACC. This encodes CSVGTGAGET. The entire CDR3 protein reads CSVGTGAGETQYF.